The 18 T cell receptor beta chains below were found in one sample sequenced in a study of early T cells in non-severe SARS-CoV-2 infection. TCRdb re-analysed the 5' RACE reads in MiXCR, keeping a single row per CDR3 protein. Among around 70,000 distinct CDR3 sequences listed, approximately 12% were seen once. Material: whole blood. The receptors originated from an adult who was a healthcare worker with PCR-confirmed SARS-CoV-2 infection or an uninfected control (not recorded which).

The chain is built from TRBV7-6 and TRBJ2-1; no firm D call. Germline-derived CDR1 and CDR2 are SGHVS and FNYEAQ. The ends were cut back, 3 bases at V and 7 bases at J, with 7 bases in the middle. The CDR3 runs to 12 residues. The CDR3 sequence is CASSLVSNEQFF. In nucleotides, the CDR3 is TGTGCCAGCAGCTTGGTGTCGAATGAGCAGTTCTTC.

The chain has TRBV7-3 and TRBJ2-6; TRBD1 aligns across 9 bases. The germline gives CDR1 SGHTA, CDR2 FQGTGA. This CDR3 spans 17 amino acids. Trimming took 5 bases from V and 9 from J; bases not matched to a gene: 14. In nucleotides, the CDR3 is TGTGCCAGCAGCCCCCGACAGGGGGGAGGCTTAGGCAACGTCCTGACTTTC. Translated: CASSPRQGGGLGNVLTF.

This clonotype occurred many times. The chain has TRBV6-6 and TRBJ2-1; D perhaps matches TRBD2 (6 bases). Between the trimmed V and J ends, which lost 6 bases and 5 bases, there was a span of 23 bases. The CDR3 spans 17 residues. The germline V gene has CDR1 MNHNY and CDR2 SVGAGI (reference sequence). The CDR3 is CASRPRTLSGSNNEQFF. The CDR3 DNA sequence: TGTGCCAGCAGACCCCGCACGCTAAGCGGGTCCAACAATGAGCAGTTCTTC.

This clonotype was observed a handful of times. The V and J genes are TRBV7-2 and TRBJ2-1, with 11 bases matching TRBD2. Germline values: CDR1 SGHTA, CDR2 FQGNSA. The trim removed 10 bases at V and 6 bases at J, leaving 11 bases unmatched. CDR3 length equals 15 residues. The CDR3 loop reads CATSGRLAGGNEQFF. Written as DNA, the CDR3 is TGTGCCACCAGTGGCAGGCTAGCGGGAGGCAATGAGCAGTTCTTC.

This clonotype was found many times. This chain uses TRBV29-1 with TRBJ2-1; 9 bases are shared with TRBD2. The J segment lost 0 bases and the V segment lost 7 bases, leaving 19 bases of the junction unmatched. Germline V gives CDR1 SQVTM, CDR2 ANQGSEA. The CDR3 is 19 residues long. The CDR3, as DNA: TGCAGCGGGAGGCCATCAGCGGGAGGCCCTACGAGCTCCTACAATGAGCAGTTCTTC. Residues: CSGRPSAGGPTSSYNEQFF.

In its sample, this clonotype was seen many times. This sequence joins TRBV5-1 and TRBJ2-1; tentatively, D is TRBD2 (5 bases). V lost 3 bases and J lost 2, with 6 bases in between. Per germline, CDR1 SGHRS and CDR2 YFSETQ. The CDR3 is 13 amino acids. The CDR3 region has the DNA TGCGCCAGCAGCTCCGGGACCTACAATGAGCAGTTCTTC. Residues: CASSSGTYNEQFF.

This clonotype came up a few times. The gene calls are TRBV20-1 and TRBJ1-2; 7 nucleotides match TRBD1. V lost 5 bases, J lost 3 bases, and 12 bases stayed unmatched. CDR1 DFQATT and CDR2 SNEGSKA come from the germline V gene (reference sequence). The CDR3 loop spans 15 amino acids. The CDR3 sequence: CSAATPGQLHYGYTF. Written as DNA, the CDR3 is TGCAGTGCTGCAACCCCGGGACAGCTTCACTATGGCTACACCTTC.

Many counts were recorded for this clonotype. V gene TRBV29-1 combines with J gene TRBJ2-7, with 13 bases that match TRBD2. The CDR3 has 15 amino acids. CDR1 is SQVTM and CDR2 is ANQGSEA in the germline V gene. The V and J ends lost 4 bases and 2 bases, in that order; junction bases with no gene match: 5. DNA of the CDR3: TGCAGCGTTGGGACTAGCGGGAGTCGCGCCTACGAGCAGTACTTC. Its translation: CSVGTSGSRAYEQYF.

This clonotype was observed once. The chain carries TRBV11-2 and TRBJ2-2; D is tentatively TRBD1 or TRBD2 (5 bases each). Looked up from germline, CDR1 is SGHAT and CDR2 is FQNNGV. The CDR3 loop spans 16 amino acids. V was trimmed by 5 bases and J by 0 bases, leaving 13 bases between them. The CDR3 loop reads CASSRVGTTNTGELFF. The DNA for the CDR3 is TGTGCCAGCAGCCGAGTAGGGACGACGAACACCGGGGAGCTGTTTTTT.

V gene TRBV4-1 combines with J gene TRBJ2-1; 10 nucleotides align to TRBD2. The CDR3 loop spans 17 amino acids. J was trimmed by 10 bases and V by 0 bases; bases with no gene match: 12. Germline V gives CDR1 MGHRA, CDR2 YSYEKL. In nucleotides, the CDR3 is TGCGCCAGCAGCCAAGAAGGCTCGGCTAGCGGGAGCCAAGAGCAGTTCTTC. This encodes CASSQEGSASGSQEQFF.

This clonotype has a handful of counts. V and J are TRBV20-1 and TRBJ2-3, with 7 nucleotides matching TRBD2. Germline-derived CDR1 and CDR2 are DFQATT and SNEGSKA (reference sequence). Trimming cost V 7 bases and J 1 base; bases outside gene matches: 5. The CDR3 contains 13 residues. In DNA form, the CDR3 reads TGCAGTGTCCCTGGGGGGGGCACAGATACGCAGTATTTT. This encodes CSVPGGGTDTQYF.

This clonotype was recorded at least ten times. The J gene is TRBJ2-1, the V gene TRBV20-1; the match to TRBD2 covers 13 bases. V dropped 0 bases and J dropped 0; count of bases not matched to a gene: 8. Germline CDR1 is DFQATT and CDR2 is SNEGSKA (reference sequence). The CDR3 length is 19 residues. DNA of the CDR3: TGCAGTGCTAGAGATAGACTAGCGGGAGGTCTCAGCTCCTACAATGAGCAGTTCTTC. Protein product: CSARDRLAGGLSSYNEQFF.

This chain links TRBV20-1 with TRBJ2-3; no clear D gene. The V and J ends lost 3 bases and 0 bases respectively, with 4 bases between them. This CDR3 spans 12 amino acids. Germline CDR1 is DFQATT and CDR2 is SNEGSKA (reference sequence). The CDR3: CSARGSTDTQYF. In nucleotides, the CDR3 is TGCAGTGCTAGGGGGAGCACAGATACGCAGTATTTT.

This clonotype has at least ten counts. The chain has TRBV27 and TRBJ2-1; maybe TRBD1 (7 bases). The CDR3 has 16 residues. In germline, CDR1 is MNHEY, CDR2 SMNVEV (reference sequence). Between the trimmed V and J ends, which lost 6 bases and 0 bases, there was a span of 15 bases. CDR3: CASRAGGLSSYNEQFF. CDR3 DNA: TGTGCCAGCAGGGCAGGGGGGTTGAGCTCCTACAATGAGCAGTTCTTC.

V usage is TRBV28 and J usage is TRBJ2-7; unclear D gene. The CDR3 runs to 14 residues. The germline V gene encodes CDR1 MDHEN and CDR2 SYDVKM. The germline V and J ends were trimmed by 3 bases and 0 bases, with 9 bases remaining between them. CDR3: CASSLFEASYEQYF. The CDR3 bases are TGTGCCAGCAGTTTGTTCGAGGCCTCCTACGAGCAGTACTTC.

The rearrangement uses TRBV7-7 and TRBJ1-1, with 9 bases aligning to TRBD1. The CDR3 is 13 amino acids. Trimming removed 4 bases from V and 6 bases from J; junction bases left unmatched: 3. CDR1 and CDR2 from the germline V gene are SSHAT and FNYEAQ (reference sequence). CDR3 sequence reads: CASSSGTGSEAFF. In nucleotides, the CDR3 is TGTGCCAGCAGCTCCGGGACAGGGTCTGAAGCTTTCTTT.

This clonotype appeared many times. The genes are TRBV5-4 and TRBJ1-2, with TRBD1 as a possible D gene (6 bases). The CDR3 contains 15 residues. V lost 0 bases and J 1 base, leaving 10 bases between the germline ends. Germline V lookup: CDR1 SGHNT, CDR2 YYREEE (reference sequence). CDR3 sequence (DNA): TGTGCCAGCAGCTTGGGAGCAGGGGATAACTATGGCTACACCTTC. Translated, it gives CASSLGAGDNYGYTF.

In its sample, this clonotype was seen a few times. This rearrangement joins TRBV3-1 to TRBJ2-7, with 11 bases aligning to TRBD2. This CDR3 has 13 residues. The V gene's germline CDR1 is LGHDT and CDR2 YNNKEL (reference sequence). Trimming at V came to 10 bases and at J to 5 bases, leaving 7 bases not matched to a gene. Here the CDR3 reads CATELAGVNEQYF. The CDR3 DNA reads as TGTGCCACCGAACTAGCGGGAGTTAACGAGCAGTACTTC.